The T cell receptor beta chain described here comes from a study of blood T cells in healthy people across ages. The overall study: Capture via template switching afforded approximately one barcoded beta molecule per two T cells. Broader study findings: A roughly linear age-dependent decrease characterized TCR beta diversity per million T cells.

PCR was performed a second time for 7 to 11 cycles using a sample-barcoded 5' primer and a J-beta primer mix. TCRdb called the 5' RACE reads again in MiXCR, with one record for every CDR3 protein. In the table there are about 400,000 distinct CDR3 sequences, approximately 52% of which are singletons. Ranging in age from roughly 6 to 90, the donors were healthy Caucasian individuals from Russia. The sample holds one count of this clonotype. Antigen unknown. This TCR derives from a man aged 60 to 69 in good health. Sequencing used blood.

This chain's CDR3 is CASSPGMGSYEQYF. The CDR3 nucleotides read TGTGCCAGCAGTCCAGGGATGGGCTCCTACGAGCAGTACTTC. The V gene is TRBV7-9, the J gene TRBJ2-7, with D possibly matching TRBD1 (5 bases). Trimming shortened V by 6 bases and J by 0 bases, and 12 bases separated the two germline ends. The germline V gene encodes CDR1 SEHNR and CDR2 FQNEAQ (reference sequence). CDR3 length equals 14 residues. The full variable domain, rest sourced from reference TRBV7-9 and TRBJ2-7, is DTGVSQNPRHKITKRGQNVTFRCDPISEHNRLYWYRQTLGQGPEFLTYFQNEAQLEKSRLLSDRFSAERPKGSFSTLEIQRTEQGDSAMYLCASSPGMGSYEQYFGPGTRLTVT.